This is a list of T cell receptor beta chains from one sample in a study of T cell repertoires in cytomegalovirus infection. TCRdb re-derived calls from the reads in MiXCR, one entry per CDR3 protein. The data show fewer than 550,000 distinct CDR3 sequences, about 15% seen once. Input material: CD8+ T cells from PBMCs. Every receptor here comes from a human donor in good health (CMV status not recorded). Some clones in this sample may be carry-over from other donors' samples. The CDR3 runs from the conserved cysteine through the conserved F or W. A D gene is named only where the DNA matches it firmly. Clone size is stated in some rows and not others, as once, few, many or a class when expanded.

abundance	d_gene	v_gene	j_gene	CDR3nt	CDR3aa
few	-	TRBV6-5	TRBJ1-4	TGTGCCAGCAGTGAGACCCCAACTAATGAAAAACTGTTTTTT	CASSETPTNEKLFF
few	-	TRBV4-2	TRBJ2-3	TGTGCCAGCAGCCATCACCAGGACCTCCGTGGAGATACGCAGTATTTT	CASSHHQDLRGDTQYF
-	-	TRBV6-6	TRBJ2-7	TGTGCCATCCACCCTACTGGCGGGGATCGTTCCTACGAGCAGTACTTC	CAIHPTGGDRSYEQYF
many	-	TRBV27	TRBJ2-6	TGTGCCAGCCGGGAGTCCTCTGGGGCCAACGTCCTGACTTTC	CASRESSGANVLTF
many	-	TRBV29-1	TRBJ2-5	TGCAGCGTTGAAGATCGTATGAACGGGTACCAAGAGACCCAGTACTTC	CSVEDRMNGYQETQYF
-	-	TRBV24-1	TRBJ2-7	TGTGCCACCAGTGAGGGCTCAGAAGGGCTCTACGAGCAGTACTTC	CATSEGSEGLYEQYF
many	TRBD1	TRBV7-8	TRBJ2-3	TGTGCCAGCAGCGAGACAGGGGATGGGGATACGCAGTATTTT	CASSETGDGDTQYF
many	-	TRBV11-2	TRBJ2-7	TGTGCCAGCAGCCCGCGGACCCAGAGAAACCCCTACGAGCAGTACTTC	CASSPRTQRNPYEQYF
-	-	TRBV7-9	TRBJ1-2	TGTGCCAGCAGCTTAGTTAACGCATACTATGGCTACACCTTC	CASSLVNAYYGYTF
-	-	TRBV5-4	TRBJ1-4	TGTGCCAGCAGCTTGGAACAGGGTGGGGGGAAACTGTTTTTT	CASSLEQGGGKLFF
many	-	TRBV12-3/TRBV12-4	TRBJ1-6	TGTGCCAGCAGTCCCACCATAAGTGGTAATTCACCCCTCCACTTT	CASSPTISGNSPLHF
many	TRBD1	TRBV7-9	TRBJ1-6	TGTGCCAGCAGCTCCGGACAGGGACGATCACCCCTCCACTTT	CASSSGQGRSPLHF
-	-	TRBV11-2	TRBJ1-2	TGTGCCAGCAGCGGCCCACGAGGGGTAGACTATGGCTACACCTTC	CASSGPRGVDYGYTF
few	TRBD1	TRBV24-1	TRBJ1-2	TGTGCCACCAGTCCGAGGACAGGGCCCTATGGCTACACCTTC	CATSPRTGPYGYTF
once	-	TRBV9	TRBJ1-1	TGTGCCAGCCAAGGAGGGGACACTGAAGCTTTCTTT	CASQGGDTEAFF
many	TRBD1	TRBV12-3/TRBV12-4	TRBJ1-1	TGTGCCAGCAGACCCAGACAGGGAAAGGTAGGGACCACTGAAGCTTTCTTT	CASRPRQGKVGTTEAFF
-	-	TRBV20-1	TRBJ1-2	TGCAGTGCGTCCGAGTCTTCTAACTATGGCTACACCTTC	CSASESSNYGYTF
few	-	TRBV25-1	TRBJ2-1	TGTGCCAGCGGGGGGGGCACCAATGAGCAGTTCTTC	CASGGGTNEQFF
-	-	TRBV2	TRBJ2-6	TGTGCCACCGTGGGGGGCTCCTCTGGGGCCAACGTCCTGACTTTC	CATVGGSSGANVLTF
few	-	TRBV9	TRBJ2-3	TGTGCCAGCAGCGTACCCGGGGACACAGATACGCAGTATTTT	CASSVPGDTDTQYF
-	TRBD2	TRBV18	TRBJ2-5	TGTGCCAGCTCACCTGCCGAGGCGGGAGGACGGGAGACCCAGTACTTC	CASSPAEAGGRETQYF
few	-	TRBV6-1	TRBJ1-2	TGTGCCAGCAGTGAATTGCGGTGGGGCCAAGCTGACTATGGCTACACCTTC	CASSELRWGQADYGYTF
many	-	TRBV6-6	TRBJ2-1	TGTGCCAGCACCACTTCGATGGGCAATGAGCAGTTCTTC	CASTTSMGNEQFF
few	-	TRBV27	TRBJ1-5	TGTGCCAGCAGGGTCGGGGTGAATCAGCCCCAGCATTTT	CASRVGVNQPQHF